This T cell receptor beta chain was found in a study of blood T cell repertoires in COVID-19. Study in general: Researchers got acute and convalescent COVID-19 samples from the United States, Italy and Spain. T cells, B-cell-depleted T cells, or PBMCs provided the cDNA or gDNA that served as material.

V lost 4 bases, J lost 0 bases, and 9 bases stayed unmatched. The CDR3 has 17 residues. CDR1 is ENHRY and CDR2 is SYGVKD in the germline V gene. The repertoire was sequenced with immunoSEQ multiplex PCR; TCRdb's copy has only in-frame clones and lacks some. The table shows 130,000 to 150,000 clones, with about four fifths occurring only once. This clonotype was sampled from a human donor with acute or convalescent COVID-19. The donor label of this sample is uncertain. The chain carries TRBV10-3 and TRBJ2-1; 7 bases align to TRBD2. Specimen: peripheral blood. CDR3 nucleotide sequence: TGTGCCATCAGTGGTAGCGGGCACGGGGGCTCCTACAATGAGCAGTTCTTC. This encodes CAISGSGHGGSYNEQFF.